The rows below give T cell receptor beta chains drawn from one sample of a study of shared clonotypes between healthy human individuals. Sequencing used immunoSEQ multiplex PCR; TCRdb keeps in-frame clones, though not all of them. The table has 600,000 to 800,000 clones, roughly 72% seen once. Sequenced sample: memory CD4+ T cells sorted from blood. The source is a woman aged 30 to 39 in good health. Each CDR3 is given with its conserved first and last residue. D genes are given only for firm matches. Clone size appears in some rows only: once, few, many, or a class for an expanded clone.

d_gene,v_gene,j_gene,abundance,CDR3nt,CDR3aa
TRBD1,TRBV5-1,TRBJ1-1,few,TGCGCCAGCAGCTCACGACAGGGATCGAGAACTGAAGCTTTCTTT,CASSSRQGSRTEAFF
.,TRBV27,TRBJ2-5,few,TGTGCCAGCAGTCCCGGCGTACCGGGGCAAGAGACCCAGTACTTC,CASSPGVPGQETQYF
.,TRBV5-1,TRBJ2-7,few,TGCGCCAGCAGCCGGACGGGACAAGGTCCCTACGAGCAGTACTTC,CASSRTGQGPYEQYF
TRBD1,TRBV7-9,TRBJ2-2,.,TGTGCCAGCAGCTTATCAGGGGGCGTCACCGGGGAGCTGTTTTTT,CASSLSGGVTGELFF
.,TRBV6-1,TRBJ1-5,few,TGTGCCACTAGGGGTAGCAATCAGCCCCAGCATTTT,CATRGSNQPQHF
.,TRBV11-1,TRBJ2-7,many,TGTGCCAGCAGCTACCAACGGGATTCGTACGAGCAGTACTTC,CASSYQRDSYEQYF
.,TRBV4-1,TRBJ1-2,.,TGCGCCAGCAGCCAAGACCCGGGCAGCCACTATGGCTACACCTTC,CASSQDPGSHYGYTF
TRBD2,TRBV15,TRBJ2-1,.,TGTGCCACCAGCAGAGAGAGCGGGAGTGGTGAGCAGTTCTTC,CATSRESGSGEQFF
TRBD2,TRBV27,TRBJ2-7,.,TGTGCCAGCAGTCCCCAAGCGGGAGCCTACGAGCAGTACTTC,CASSPQAGAYEQYF
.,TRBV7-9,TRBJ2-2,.,TGTGCCAGCAGCTTGCTAGCAGGAGTGAACACCGGGGAGCTGTTTTTT,CASSLLAGVNTGELFF
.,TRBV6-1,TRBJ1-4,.,TGTGCCAGCAGCGAAGGGGGACCGGTATGGTTAACTAATGAAAAACTGTTTTTT,CASSEGGPVWLTNEKLFF
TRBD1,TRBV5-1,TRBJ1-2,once,TGCGCCAGCAGCACAACAGGGGGGGTTCAGGATGGCTACACCTTC,CASSTTGGVQDGYTF
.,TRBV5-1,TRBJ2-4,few,TGCGCCAGCAGCAGCCTCTCCGAGACCAAAAACATTCAGTACTTC,CASSSLSETKNIQYF
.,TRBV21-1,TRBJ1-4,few,TGTGCCAGCAGCAAGTCTCAGGGGTTCGCGGCTAATGAAAAACTGTTTTTT,CASSKSQGFAANEKLFF
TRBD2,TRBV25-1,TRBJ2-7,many,TGTGCCAGCAGTGGGACTAGCGGGAATTACGAGCAGTACTTC,CASSGTSGNYEQYF
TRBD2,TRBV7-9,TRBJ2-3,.,TGTGCCAGCAGCCGGGGGGTAGCGGGAGTCACAGATACGCAGTATTTT,CASSRGVAGVTDTQYF
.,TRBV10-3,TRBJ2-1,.,TGTGCCATCAGGGGGGACTCCGTCGATGAGCAGTTCTTC,CAIRGDSVDEQFF
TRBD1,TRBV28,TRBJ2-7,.,TGTGCCAGCAGTTTAGTCGACAGGGACTCCTACGAGCAGTACTTC,CASSLVDRDSYEQYF
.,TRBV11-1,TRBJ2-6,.,TGTGCCAGCAGCCCCCGGAATACCGGGGCCAACGTCCTGACTTTC,CASSPRNTGANVLTF
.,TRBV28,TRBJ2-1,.,TGTGCCAGCAGCTATACGGACCTTGTGTTTGAGCAGTTCTTC,CASSYTDLVFEQFF
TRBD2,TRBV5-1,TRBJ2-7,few,TGCGCCAGCAGCCCGGGACTAGCGGCTTCATCCTCCTACGAGCAGTACTTC,CASSPGLAASSSYEQYF
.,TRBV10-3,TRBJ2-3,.,TGTGCCATCAAGGCCGCCGGGTCCACAGATACGCAGTATTTT,CAIKAAGSTDTQYF
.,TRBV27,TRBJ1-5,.,TGTGCCAGCAGTCCTCAGGGGAGCAATCAGCCCCAGCATTTT,CASSPQGSNQPQHF
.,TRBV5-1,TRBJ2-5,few,TGCGCCAGCAGCGTGAGCGGCGCCCGTCAGGAGACCCAGTACTTC,CASSVSGARQETQYF
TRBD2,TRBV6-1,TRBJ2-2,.,TGTGCCAGCACGATTATGGCGGGGGGCACCGGGGAGCTGTTTTTT,CASTIMAGGTGELFF
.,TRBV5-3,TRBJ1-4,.,TGTGCCAGAAGCTCCCCGGCTAGGGATGAAAAACTGTTTTTT,CARSSPARDEKLFF
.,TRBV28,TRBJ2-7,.,TGTGCCAGCAGCGGGGGACCCTACGAGCAGTACTTC,CASSGGPYEQYF
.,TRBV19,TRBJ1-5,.,TGTGCCAGTAGTATAGGAGAATGGGGCCCCCAGCATTTT,CASSIGEWGPQHF
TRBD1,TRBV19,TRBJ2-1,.,TGTGCCAGTAGTATGGCGACAGGGACCTACAATGAGCAGTTCTTC,CASSMATGTYNEQFF
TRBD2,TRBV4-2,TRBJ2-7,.,TGTGCCAGCAGCCAGGGACTAGCGGGCTCCTACGAGCAGTACTTC,CASSQGLAGSYEQYF
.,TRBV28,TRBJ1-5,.,TGTGCCAGCAGTTTATTATTTAGTATTGGTCAGCCCCAGCATTTT,CASSLLFSIGQPQHF
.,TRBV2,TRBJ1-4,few,TGTGCCAGCAGTGCCGGTCCAGTTGAGGAAAAACTGTTTTTT,CASSAGPVEEKLFF
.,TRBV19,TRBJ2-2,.,TGTGCCAGTAGTATTCCTTACGTGGCCGGGGAGCTGTTTTTT,CASSIPYVAGELFF
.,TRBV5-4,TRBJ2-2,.,TGTGCCAGCAGCTTGGTCAGGGGTGCGAACACCGGGGAGCTGTTTTTT,CASSLVRGANTGELFF
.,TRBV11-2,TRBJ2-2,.,TGTGCCAGCAGCTTCCATCTAACGGGTCAGAACACCGGGGAGCTGTTTTTT,CASSFHLTGQNTGELFF
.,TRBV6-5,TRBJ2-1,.,TGTGCCAGCAGTTACAGCAGGAGCTACAATGAGCAGTTCTTC,CASSYSRSYNEQFF
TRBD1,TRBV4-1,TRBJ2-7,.,TGCGCCAGCAGCCAACCCGGGACAGGCCGCTACGAGCAGTACTTC,CASSQPGTGRYEQYF
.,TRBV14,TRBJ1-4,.,TGTGCCAGCAGCCAAGCTCGGTCGGCCGGACTGTTTTTT,CASSQARSAGLFF